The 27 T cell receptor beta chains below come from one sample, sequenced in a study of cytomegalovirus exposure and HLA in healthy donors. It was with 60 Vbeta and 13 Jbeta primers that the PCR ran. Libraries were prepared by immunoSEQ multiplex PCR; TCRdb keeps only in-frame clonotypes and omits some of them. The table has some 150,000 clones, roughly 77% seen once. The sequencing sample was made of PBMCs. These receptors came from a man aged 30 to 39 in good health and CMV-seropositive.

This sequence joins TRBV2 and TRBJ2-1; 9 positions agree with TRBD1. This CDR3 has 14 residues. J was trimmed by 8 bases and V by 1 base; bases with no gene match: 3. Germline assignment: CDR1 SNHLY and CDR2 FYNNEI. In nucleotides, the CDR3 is TGTGCCAGCAGTGAAGGGACAGGGGAGGATGAGCAGTTCTTC. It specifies CASSEGTGEDEQFF.

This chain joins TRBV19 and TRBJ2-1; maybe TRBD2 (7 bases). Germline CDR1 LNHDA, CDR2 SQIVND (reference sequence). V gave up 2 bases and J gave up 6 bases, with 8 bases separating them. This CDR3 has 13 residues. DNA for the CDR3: TGTGCCAGTAGTATAAGGGGGGGCAATGAGCAGTTCTTC. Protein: CASSIRGGNEQFF.

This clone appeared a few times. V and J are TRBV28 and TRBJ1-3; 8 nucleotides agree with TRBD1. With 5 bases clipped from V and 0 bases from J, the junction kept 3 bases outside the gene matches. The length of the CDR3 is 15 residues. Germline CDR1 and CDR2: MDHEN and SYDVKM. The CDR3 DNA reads TGTGCCAGCAGTGCAACAGGGGGCTCTGGAAACACCATATATTTT. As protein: CASSATGGSGNTIYF. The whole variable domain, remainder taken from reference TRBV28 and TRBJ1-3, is DVKVTQSSRYLVKRTGEKVFLECVQDMDHENMFWYRQDPGLGLRLIYFSYDVKMKEKGDIPEGYSVSREKKERFSLILESASTNQTSMYLCASSATGGSGNTIYFGEGSWLTVV.

This chain's CDR3 is CASSIRTGGGWETQYF. CDR3 DNA sequence: TGTGCCAGTAGTATAAGGACGGGGGGCGGATGGGAGACCCAGTACTTC. This rearrangement joins TRBV19 to TRBJ2-5, with D possibly TRBD2 on 7 matching bases. V dropped 2 bases and J dropped 5 bases, with 18 bases sitting between them. Germline CDR1 LNHDA, CDR2 SQIVND (reference sequence). This CDR3 has 16 amino acids.

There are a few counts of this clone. This chain's CDR3 is CAISTRLNTGELFF. In DNA, the CDR3 is TGTGCCATCAGTACGCGCCTGAACACCGGGGAGCTGTTTTTT. The chain recombines TRBV10-3 with TRBJ2-2; the D is unclear. The length of the CDR3 is 14 residues. Germline CDR1 and CDR2: ENHRY and SYGVKD. Trimming left V 5 bases short and J 1 base short, with 8 bases between.

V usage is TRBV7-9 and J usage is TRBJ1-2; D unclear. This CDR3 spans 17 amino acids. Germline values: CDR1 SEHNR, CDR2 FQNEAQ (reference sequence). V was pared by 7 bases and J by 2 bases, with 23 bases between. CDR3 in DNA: TGTGCCAGCACCTTCTTAGATTGGGCGCTATCAAACTATGGCTACACCTTC. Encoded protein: CASTFLDWALSNYGYTF.

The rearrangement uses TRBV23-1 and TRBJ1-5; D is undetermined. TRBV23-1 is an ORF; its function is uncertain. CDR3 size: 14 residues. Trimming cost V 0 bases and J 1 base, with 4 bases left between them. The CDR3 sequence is CASSQSQSNQPQHF. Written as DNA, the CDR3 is TGCGCCAGCAGTCAATCCCAGAGCAATCAGCCCCAGCATTTT.

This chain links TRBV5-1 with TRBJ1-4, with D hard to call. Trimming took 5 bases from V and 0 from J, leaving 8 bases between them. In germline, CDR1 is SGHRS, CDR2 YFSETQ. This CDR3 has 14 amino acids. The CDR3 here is CASSPDSTNEKLFF. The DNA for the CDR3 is TGCGCCAGCAGTCCTGACTCAACTAATGAAAAACTGTTTTTT.

This chain's CDR3 is CASSPQGAPNEKLFF. The CDR3 nucleotides read TGTGCCAGCAGCCCACAGGGGGCACCCAATGAAAAACTGTTTTTT. This chain connects TRBV6-5 to TRBJ1-4; 9 bases are shared with TRBD1. The CDR3 length is 15 residues. Germline CDR1 is MNHEY and CDR2 is SVGAGI. Trimming cost V 6 bases and J 5 bases; bases outside gene matches: 7.

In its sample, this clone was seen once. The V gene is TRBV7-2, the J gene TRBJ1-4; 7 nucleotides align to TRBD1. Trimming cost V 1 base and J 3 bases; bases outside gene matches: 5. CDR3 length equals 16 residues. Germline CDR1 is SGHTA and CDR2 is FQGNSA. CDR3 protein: CASSLDRGRANEKLFF. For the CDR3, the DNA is TGTGCCAGCAGCTTAGACAGGGGAAGAGCTAATGAAAAACTGTTTTTT.

CDR3 DNA: TGCGCCAGCAGCCTTGAGGGGGCTACAGGAAACACCATATATTTT. Amino acids: CASSLEGATGNTIYF. J is TRBJ1-3 and V is TRBV4-1, with 7 bases fitting TRBD1. CDR1 MGHRA and CDR2 YSYEKL come from the germline V gene. The CDR3 covers 15 residues. V shed 4 bases and J 4 bases; nucleotides not matched to a gene: 7.

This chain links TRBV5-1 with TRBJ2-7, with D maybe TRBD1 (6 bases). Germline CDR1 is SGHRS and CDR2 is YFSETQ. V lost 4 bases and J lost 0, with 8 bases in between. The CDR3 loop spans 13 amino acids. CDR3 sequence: CASSGQNSYEQYF. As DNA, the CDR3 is TGCGCCAGCAGCGGACAGAACTCCTACGAGCAGTACTTC.

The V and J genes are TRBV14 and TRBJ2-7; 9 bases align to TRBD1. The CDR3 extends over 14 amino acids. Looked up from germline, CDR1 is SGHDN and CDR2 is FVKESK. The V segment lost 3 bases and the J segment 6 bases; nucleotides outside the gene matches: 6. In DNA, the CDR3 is TGTGCCAGCAGCCAGGACAGGGGTATGGTCGAGCAGTACTTC. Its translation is CASSQDRGMVEQYF.

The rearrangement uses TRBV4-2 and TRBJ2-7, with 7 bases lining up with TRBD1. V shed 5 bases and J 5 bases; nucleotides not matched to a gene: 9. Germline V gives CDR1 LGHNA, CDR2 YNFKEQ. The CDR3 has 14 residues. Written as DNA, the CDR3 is TGTGCCAGCAGCAATCGACAGGGTAACCACGAGCAGTACTTC. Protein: CASSNRQGNHEQYF.

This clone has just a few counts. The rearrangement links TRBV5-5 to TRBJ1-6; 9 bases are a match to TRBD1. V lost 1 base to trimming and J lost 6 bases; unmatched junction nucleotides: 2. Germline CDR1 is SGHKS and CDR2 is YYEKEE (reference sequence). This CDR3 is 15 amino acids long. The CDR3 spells CASSLRDRVNSPLHF. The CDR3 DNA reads TGTGCCAGCAGCTTGAGGGACAGGGTTAATTCACCCCTCCACTTT. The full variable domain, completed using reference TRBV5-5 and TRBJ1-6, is DAGVTQSPTHLIKTRGQQVTLRCSPISGHKSVSWYQQVLGQGPQFIFQYYEKEERGRGNFPDRFSARQFPNYSSELNVNALLLGDSALYLCASSLRDRVNSPLHFGNGTRLTVT.

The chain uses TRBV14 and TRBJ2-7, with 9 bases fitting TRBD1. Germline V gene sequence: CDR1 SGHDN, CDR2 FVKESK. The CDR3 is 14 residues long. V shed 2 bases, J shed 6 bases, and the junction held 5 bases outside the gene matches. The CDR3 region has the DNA TGTGCCAGCAGCCAACGGACAGGGGTACTCGAGCAGTACTTC. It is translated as CASSQRTGVLEQYF.

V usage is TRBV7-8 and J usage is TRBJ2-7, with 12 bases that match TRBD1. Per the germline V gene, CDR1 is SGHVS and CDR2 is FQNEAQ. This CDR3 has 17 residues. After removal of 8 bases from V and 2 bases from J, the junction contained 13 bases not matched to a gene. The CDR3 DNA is TGTGCCAGCCACCCAAACTGGGGACAGGGGGCCACCTACGAGCAGTACTTC. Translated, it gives CASHPNWGQGATYEQYF.

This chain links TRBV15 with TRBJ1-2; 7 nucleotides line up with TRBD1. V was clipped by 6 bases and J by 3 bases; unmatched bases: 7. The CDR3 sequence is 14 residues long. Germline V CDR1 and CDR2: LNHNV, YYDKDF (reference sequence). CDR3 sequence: CATSKGQTYYGYTF. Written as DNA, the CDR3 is TGTGCCACCAGTAAGGGACAGACTTACTATGGCTACACCTTC. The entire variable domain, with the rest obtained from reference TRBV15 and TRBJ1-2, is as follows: DAMVIQNPRYQVTQFGKPVTLSCSQTLNHNVMYWYQQKSSQAPKLLFHYYDKDFNNEADTPDNFQSRRPNTSFCFLDIRSPGLGDTAMYLCATSKGQTYYGYTFGSGTRLTVV.

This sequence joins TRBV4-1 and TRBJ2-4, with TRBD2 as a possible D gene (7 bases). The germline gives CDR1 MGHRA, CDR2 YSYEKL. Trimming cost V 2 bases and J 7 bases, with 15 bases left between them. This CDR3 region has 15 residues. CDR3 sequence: CASSQSAGAGNIQYF. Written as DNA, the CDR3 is TGCGCCAGCAGCCAATCGGCGGGGGCGGGGAACATTCAGTACTTC.

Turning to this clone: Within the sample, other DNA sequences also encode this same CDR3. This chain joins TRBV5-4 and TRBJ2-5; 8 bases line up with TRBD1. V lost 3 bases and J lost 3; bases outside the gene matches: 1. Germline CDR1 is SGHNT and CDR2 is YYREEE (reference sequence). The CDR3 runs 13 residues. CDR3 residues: CASSSTGEETQYF. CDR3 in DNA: TGTGCCAGCAGCTCGACAGGGGAAGAGACCCAGTACTTC.

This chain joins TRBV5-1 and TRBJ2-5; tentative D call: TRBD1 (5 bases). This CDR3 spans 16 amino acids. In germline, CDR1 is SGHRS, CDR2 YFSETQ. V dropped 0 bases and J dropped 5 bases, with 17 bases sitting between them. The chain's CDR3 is CASSLVGLTQDETQYF. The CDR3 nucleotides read TGCGCCAGCAGCTTGGTGGGGCTCACCCAGGATGAGACCCAGTACTTC.

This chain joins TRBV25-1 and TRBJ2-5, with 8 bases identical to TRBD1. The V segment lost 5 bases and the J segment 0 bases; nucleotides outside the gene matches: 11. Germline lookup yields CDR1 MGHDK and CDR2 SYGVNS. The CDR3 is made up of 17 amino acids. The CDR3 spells CASSSKGTGPYQETQYF. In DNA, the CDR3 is TGTGCCAGCAGTTCGAAAGGGACAGGCCCGTACCAAGAGACCCAGTACTTC.

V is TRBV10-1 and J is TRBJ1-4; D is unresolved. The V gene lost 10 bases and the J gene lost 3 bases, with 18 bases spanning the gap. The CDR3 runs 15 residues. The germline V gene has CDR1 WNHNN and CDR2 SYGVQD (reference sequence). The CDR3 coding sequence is TGCGCCACCGATATTCTTGGGCCGCCTAATGAAAAACTGTTTTTT. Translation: CATDILGPPNEKLFF.

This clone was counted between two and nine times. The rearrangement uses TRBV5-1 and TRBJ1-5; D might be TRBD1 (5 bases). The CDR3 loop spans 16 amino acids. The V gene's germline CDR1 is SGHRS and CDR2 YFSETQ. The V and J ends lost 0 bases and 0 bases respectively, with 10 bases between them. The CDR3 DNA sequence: TGCGCCAGCAGCTTGGTGGGGGGTGATAGCAATCAGCCCCAGCATTTT. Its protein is CASSLVGGDSNQPQHF.

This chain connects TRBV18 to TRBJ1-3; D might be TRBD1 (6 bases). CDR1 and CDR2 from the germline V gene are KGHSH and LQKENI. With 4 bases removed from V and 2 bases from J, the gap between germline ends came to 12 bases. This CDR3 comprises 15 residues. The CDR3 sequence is CASSQQGSTGNTIYF. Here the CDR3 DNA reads TGTGCCAGCTCACAACAGGGTTCCACTGGAAACACCATATATTTT.

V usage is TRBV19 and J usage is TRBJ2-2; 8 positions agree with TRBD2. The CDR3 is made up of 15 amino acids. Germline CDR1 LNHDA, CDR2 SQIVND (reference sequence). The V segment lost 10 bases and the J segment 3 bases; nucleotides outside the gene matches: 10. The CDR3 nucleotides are TGTGCCACCCGCACCCTAGCGGGTGACACCGGGGAGCTGTTTTTT. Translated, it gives CATRTLAGDTGELFF.

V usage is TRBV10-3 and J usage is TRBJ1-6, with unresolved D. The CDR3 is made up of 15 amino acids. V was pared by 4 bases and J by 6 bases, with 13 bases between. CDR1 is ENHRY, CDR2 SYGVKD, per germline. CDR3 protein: CAISGEMGGNSPLHF. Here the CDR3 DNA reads TGTGCCATCAGTGGGGAGATGGGAGGTAATTCACCCCTCCACTTT.